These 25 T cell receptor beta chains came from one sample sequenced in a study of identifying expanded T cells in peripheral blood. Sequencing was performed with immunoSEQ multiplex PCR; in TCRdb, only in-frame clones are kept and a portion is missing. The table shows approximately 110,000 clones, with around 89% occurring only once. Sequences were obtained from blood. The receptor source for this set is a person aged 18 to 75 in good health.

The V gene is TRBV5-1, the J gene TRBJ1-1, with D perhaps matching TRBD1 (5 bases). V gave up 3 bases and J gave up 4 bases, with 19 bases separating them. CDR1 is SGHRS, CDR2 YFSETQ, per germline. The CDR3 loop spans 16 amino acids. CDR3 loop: CASSSTPGGIGTEAFF. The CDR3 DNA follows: TGCGCCAGCAGCTCCACCCCCGGGGGTATAGGCACTGAAGCTTTCTTT.

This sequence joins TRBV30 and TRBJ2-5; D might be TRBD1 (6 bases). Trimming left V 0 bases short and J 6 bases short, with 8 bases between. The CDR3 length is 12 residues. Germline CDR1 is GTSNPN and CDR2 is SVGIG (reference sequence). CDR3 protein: CAWSVGGQTQYF. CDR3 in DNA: TGTGCCTGGAGTGTAGGGGGACAGACCCAGTACTTC. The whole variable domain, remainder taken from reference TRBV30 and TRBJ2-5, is SQTIHQWPATLVQPVGSPLSLECTVEGTSNPNLYWYRQAAGRGLQLLFYSVGIGQISSEVPQNLSASRPQDRQFILSSKKLLLSDSGFYLCAWSVGGQTQYFGPGTRLLVL.

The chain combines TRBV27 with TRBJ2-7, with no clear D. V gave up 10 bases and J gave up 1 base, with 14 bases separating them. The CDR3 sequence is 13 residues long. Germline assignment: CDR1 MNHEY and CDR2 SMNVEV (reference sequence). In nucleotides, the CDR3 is TGTGCCATACCCGCTCCGGGTTCCTACGAGCAGTACTTC. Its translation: CAIPAPGSYEQYF.

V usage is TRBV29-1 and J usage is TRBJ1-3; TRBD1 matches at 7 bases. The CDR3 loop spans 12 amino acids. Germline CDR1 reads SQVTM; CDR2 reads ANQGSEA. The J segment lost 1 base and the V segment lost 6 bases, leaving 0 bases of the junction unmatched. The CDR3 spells CSVTGSGNTIYF. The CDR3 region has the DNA TGCAGCGTGACAGGGTCTGGAAACACCATATATTTT.

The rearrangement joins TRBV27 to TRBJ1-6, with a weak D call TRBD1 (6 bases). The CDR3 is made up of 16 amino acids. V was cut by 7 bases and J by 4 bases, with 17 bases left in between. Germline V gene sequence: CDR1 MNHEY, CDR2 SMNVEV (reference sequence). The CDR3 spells CASKLTLGQYNSPLHF. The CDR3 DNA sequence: TGTGCCAGCAAACTTACTTTAGGACAGTATAATTCACCCCTCCACTTT.

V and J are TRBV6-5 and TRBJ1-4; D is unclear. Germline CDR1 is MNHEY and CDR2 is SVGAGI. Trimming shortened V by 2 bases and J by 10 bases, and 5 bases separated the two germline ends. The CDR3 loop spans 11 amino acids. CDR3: CASSYAGKLFF. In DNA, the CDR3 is TGTGCCAGCAGTTACGCGGGAAAACTGTTTTTT.

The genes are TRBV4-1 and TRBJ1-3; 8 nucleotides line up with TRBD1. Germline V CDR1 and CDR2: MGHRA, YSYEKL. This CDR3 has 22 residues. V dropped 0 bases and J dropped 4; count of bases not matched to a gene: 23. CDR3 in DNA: TGCGCCAGCAGCCAAGATGTCCCTGGATGGAGGACAGGGAGGCCGGGGGGAAACACCATATATTTT. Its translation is CASSQDVPGWRTGRPGGNTIYF.

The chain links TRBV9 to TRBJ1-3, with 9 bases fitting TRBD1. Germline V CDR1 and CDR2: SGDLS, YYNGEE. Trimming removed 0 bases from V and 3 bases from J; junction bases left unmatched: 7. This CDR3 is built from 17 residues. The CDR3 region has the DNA TGTGCCAGCAGCGTAGAGGGGGACAGGGCCCATGGAAACACCATATATTTT. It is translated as CASSVEGDRAHGNTIYF.

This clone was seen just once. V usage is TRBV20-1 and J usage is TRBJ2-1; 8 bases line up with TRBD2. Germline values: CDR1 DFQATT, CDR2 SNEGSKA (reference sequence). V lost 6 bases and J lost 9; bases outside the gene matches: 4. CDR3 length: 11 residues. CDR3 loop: CSASGGGEQFF. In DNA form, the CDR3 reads TGCAGTGCCTCCGGGGGGGGTGAGCAGTTCTTC.

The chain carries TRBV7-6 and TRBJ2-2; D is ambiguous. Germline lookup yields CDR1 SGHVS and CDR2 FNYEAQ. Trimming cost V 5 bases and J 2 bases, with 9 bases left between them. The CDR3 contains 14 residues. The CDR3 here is CASSLVANTGELFF. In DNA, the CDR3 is TGTGCCAGCAGCCTAGTCGCCAACACCGGGGAGCTGTTTTTT. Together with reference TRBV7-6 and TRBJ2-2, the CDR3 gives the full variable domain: GAGVSQSPRYKVTKRGQDVALRCDPISGHVSLYWYRQALGQGPEFLTYFNYEAQQDKSGLPNDRFSAERPEGSISTLTIQRTEQRDSAMYRCASSLVANTGELFFGEGSRLTVL.

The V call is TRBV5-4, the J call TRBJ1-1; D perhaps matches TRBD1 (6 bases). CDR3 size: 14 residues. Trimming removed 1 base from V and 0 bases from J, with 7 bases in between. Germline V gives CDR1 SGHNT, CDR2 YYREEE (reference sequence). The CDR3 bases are TGTGCCAGCAGCTTGACAGGGATGAACACTGAAGCTTTCTTT. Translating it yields CASSLTGMNTEAFF. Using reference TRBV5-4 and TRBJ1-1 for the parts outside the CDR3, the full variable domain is ETGVTQSPTHLIKTRGQQVTLRCSSQSGHNTVSWYQQALGQGPQFIFQYYREEENGRGNFPPRFSGLQFPNYSSELNVNALELDDSALYLCASSLTGMNTEAFFGQGTRLTVV.

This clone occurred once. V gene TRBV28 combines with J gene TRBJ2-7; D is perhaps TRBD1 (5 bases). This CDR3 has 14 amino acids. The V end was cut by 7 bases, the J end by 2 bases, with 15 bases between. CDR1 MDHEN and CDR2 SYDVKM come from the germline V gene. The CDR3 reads CASNQGLDPYEQYF. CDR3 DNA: TGTGCCAGCAACCAGGGCCTAGACCCCTACGAGCAGTACTTC.

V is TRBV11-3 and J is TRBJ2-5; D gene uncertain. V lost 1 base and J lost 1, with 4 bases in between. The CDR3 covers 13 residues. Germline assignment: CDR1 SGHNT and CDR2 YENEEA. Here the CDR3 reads CASSLGTQETQYF. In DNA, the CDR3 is TGTGCCAGCAGCTTAGGAACCCAAGAGACCCAGTACTTC.

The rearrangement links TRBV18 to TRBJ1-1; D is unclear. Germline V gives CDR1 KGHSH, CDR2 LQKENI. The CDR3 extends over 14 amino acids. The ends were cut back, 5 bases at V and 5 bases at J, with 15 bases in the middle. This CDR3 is CASSIRMSVTEAFF. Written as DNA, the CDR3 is TGTGCCAGCTCAATCCGGATGTCTGTGACTGAAGCTTTCTTT.

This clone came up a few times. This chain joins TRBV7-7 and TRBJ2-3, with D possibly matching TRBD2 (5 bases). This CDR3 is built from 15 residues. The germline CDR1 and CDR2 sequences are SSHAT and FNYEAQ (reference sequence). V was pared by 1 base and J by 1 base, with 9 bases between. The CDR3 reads CASSLGGFGTDTQYF. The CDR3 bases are TGTGCCAGCAGCTTAGGAGGGTTCGGCACAGATACGCAGTATTTT.

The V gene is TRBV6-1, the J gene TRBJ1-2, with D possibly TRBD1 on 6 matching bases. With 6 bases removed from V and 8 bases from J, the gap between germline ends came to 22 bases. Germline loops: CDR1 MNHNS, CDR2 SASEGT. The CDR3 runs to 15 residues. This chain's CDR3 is CASSPQGGAPKGYTF. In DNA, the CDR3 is TGTGCCAGCAGCCCACAGGGAGGAGCGCCCAAGGGCTACACCTTC.

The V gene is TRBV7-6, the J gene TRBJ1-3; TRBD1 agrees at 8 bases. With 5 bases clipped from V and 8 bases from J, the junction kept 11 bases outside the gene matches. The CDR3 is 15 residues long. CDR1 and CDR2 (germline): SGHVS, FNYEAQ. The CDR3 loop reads CASSHTREQGDTIYF. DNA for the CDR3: TGTGCCAGCAGCCATACTCGGGAACAGGGGGACACCATATATTTT.

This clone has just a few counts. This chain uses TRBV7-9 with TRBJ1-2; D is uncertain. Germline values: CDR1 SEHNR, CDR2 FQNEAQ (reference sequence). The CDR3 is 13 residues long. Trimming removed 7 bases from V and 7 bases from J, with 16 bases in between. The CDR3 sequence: CASTSRGISGYTF. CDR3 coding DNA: TGTGCCAGCACCTCCCGAGGGATTAGTGGCTACACCTTC.

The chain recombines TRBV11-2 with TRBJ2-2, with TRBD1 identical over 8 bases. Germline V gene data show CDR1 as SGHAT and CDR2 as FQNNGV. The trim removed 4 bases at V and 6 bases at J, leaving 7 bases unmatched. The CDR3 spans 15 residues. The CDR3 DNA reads TGTGCCAGCAGCTCGGACAGGGTCCGCGCCGGGGAGCTGTTTTTT. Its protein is CASSSDRVRAGELFF.

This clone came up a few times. The CDR3 DNA reads as TGTGCCAGCAGTTTCGACCGGGACAGAGACTATGGCTACACCTTC. Residues: CASSFDRDRDYGYTF. This chain uses TRBV6-5 with TRBJ1-2, with 7 bases fitting TRBD1. The germline V gene encodes CDR1 MNHEY and CDR2 SVGAGI. The CDR3 totals 15 residues. V shed 4 bases and J 3 bases; nucleotides not matched to a gene: 8.

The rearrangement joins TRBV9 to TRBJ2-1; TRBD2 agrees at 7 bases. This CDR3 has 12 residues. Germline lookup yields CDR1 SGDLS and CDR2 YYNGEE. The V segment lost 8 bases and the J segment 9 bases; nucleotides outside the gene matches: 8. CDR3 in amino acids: CARLSRGSEQFF. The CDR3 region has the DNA TGTGCCAGGTTATCGCGGGGGAGTGAGCAGTTCTTC.

The chain's CDR3 is CATSRHSFTGVGQAAKLFF. The CDR3 DNA follows: TGTGCCACCAGCAGACACAGTTTCACCGGCGTGGGACAGGCCGCCAAACTGTTTTTT. The rearrangement uses TRBV15 and TRBJ1-4; 8 positions match TRBD1. Germline V CDR1 and CDR2: LNHNV, YYDKDF (reference sequence). The CDR3 loop spans 19 amino acids. With V trimmed by 2 bases and J by 11 bases, 22 bases remained unmatched.

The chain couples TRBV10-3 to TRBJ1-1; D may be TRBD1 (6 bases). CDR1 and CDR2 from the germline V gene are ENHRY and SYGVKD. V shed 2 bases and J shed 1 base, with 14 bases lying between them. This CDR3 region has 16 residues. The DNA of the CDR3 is TGTGCCATCAGTGAGCCGGGAGACAGGCAGAACACTGAAGCTTTCTTT. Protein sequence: CAISEPGDRQNTEAFF.

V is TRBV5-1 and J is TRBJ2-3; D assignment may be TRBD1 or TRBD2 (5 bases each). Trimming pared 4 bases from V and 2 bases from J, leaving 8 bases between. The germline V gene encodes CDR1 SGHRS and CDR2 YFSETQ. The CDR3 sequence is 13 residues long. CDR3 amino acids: CASSRDVTDTQYF. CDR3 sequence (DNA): TGCGCCAGCAGCCGGGACGTCACAGATACGCAGTATTTT.

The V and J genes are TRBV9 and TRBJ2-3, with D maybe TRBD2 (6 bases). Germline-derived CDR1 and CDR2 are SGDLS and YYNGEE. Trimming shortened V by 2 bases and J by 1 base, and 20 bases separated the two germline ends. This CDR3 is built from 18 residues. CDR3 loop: CASSVKSRDSHRTDTQYF. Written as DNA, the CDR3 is TGTGCCAGCAGCGTTAAGAGCCGGGACTCGCATCGCACAGATACGCAGTATTTT. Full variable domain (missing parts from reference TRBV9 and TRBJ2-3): DSGVTQTPKHLITATGQRVTLRCSPRSGDLSVYWYQQSLDQGLQFLIQYYNGEERAKGNILERFSAQQFPDLHSELNLSSLELGDSALYFCASSVKSRDSHRTDTQYFGPGTRLTVL.